The clone carrying this TCR beta chain showed up just a few times. The target antigen is unknown. One entry per CDR3 protein, called by TCRdb with MiXCR from the 5' RACE reads. The data show 30,000 to 40,000 distinct CDR3 sequences, 5% to 6.5% seen once. These data belong to a study of early T cells in non-severe SARS-CoV-2 infection. Overall study results and limits: Anti-spike CD8 responses were favored by VDJdb matching, which missed private and CD4 specificities.

The sequencing here drew on whole blood, taken at baseline. The TCR originated in an adult who was a healthcare worker with PCR-confirmed SARS-CoV-2 infection or an uninfected control (not recorded which).

CDR3: CSARDPADGNTIYF. CDR3 DNA: TGCAGTGCTAGAGATCCGGCAGATGGAAACACCATATATTTT. The J gene is TRBJ1-3, the V gene TRBV20-1, with D hard to call. V gave up 0 bases and J gave up 3 bases, with 9 bases separating them. Germline CDR1 and CDR2: DFQATT and SNEGSKA (reference sequence). The CDR3 is 14 residues long.